A selection of T cell receptor beta chains follows, all from one sample in a study of T-cell memory formation after mild COVID-19. In TCRdb, the 5' RACE reads were re-called with MiXCR into one record per CDR3 protein. The sample shows some 490,000 distinct CDR3 sequences, about 18% of them seen only once. Sequencing was done on a sample of PBMCs or a T cell subset sorted from them (not recorded which). The source of these receptors is an adult woman who had mild COVID-19 (a few samples of this study predate the infection). Cell type and time point are not known. The CDR3 runs from the conserved cysteine through the conserved F or W. A D gene is named only where the DNA matches it firmly. A clone size is listed for some rows: how often the clone was seen (once, few, many), or a class if it is expanded.

V	D	size	J	DNA	CDR3
TRBV12-3/TRBV12-4	TRBD1	.	TRBJ1-5	TGTGCCAGCAGTTTTGACAGGGGTGGCAATCAGCCCCAGCATTTT	CASSFDRGGNQPQHF
TRBV30	.	.	TRBJ2-1	TGTGCCTGGAGTGACAAGGGGGTCAATGAGCAGTTCTTC	CAWSDKGVNEQFF
TRBV6-5	.	.	TRBJ2-7	TGTGCCAGCAGTTACTCACCTGACACCTCCTACGAGCAGTACTTC	CASSYSPDTSYEQYF
TRBV7-9	.	.	TRBJ2-2	TGTGCCAGCAGCCCCTTAGCCGGGGAGCTGTTTTTT	CASSPLAGELFF
TRBV29-1	.	.	TRBJ2-3	TGCAGCGTTGAAGATCATGGGACTGACACAGATACGCAGTATTTT	CSVEDHGTDTDTQYF
TRBV7-3	TRBD2	few	TRBJ2-1	TGTGCCAGCAGCTTAGGGACTAGATCTCTCAATGAGCAGTTCTTC	CASSLGTRSLNEQFF
TRBV20-1	TRBD1	few	TRBJ1-5	TGCAGTGCTAGGGACAGGACGGGGGTTTTGGGCAATCAGCCCCAGCATTTT	CSARDRTGVLGNQPQHF
TRBV20-1	.	.	TRBJ2-7	TGCAGTGCTAGTGGGGGGATCTACGAGCAGTACTTC	CSASGGIYEQYF
TRBV6-5	.	.	TRBJ1-2	TGTGCCAGCAGTTATATGGGGGGCGGTCGTGGCTACACCTTC	CASSYMGGGRGYTF
TRBV4-3	.	few	TRBJ2-1	TGCGCCAGCAGCCAGGAGGGTCTTGGGGTCTACGCGGCCAATGAGCAGTTCTTC	CASSQEGLGVYAANEQFF
TRBV5-6	.	.	TRBJ1-5	TGTGCCAGCAGCCCGGGAGGTTGGAGCAATCAGCCCCAGCATTTT	CASSPGGWSNQPQHF
TRBV7-9	.	few	TRBJ2-7	TGTGCCAGCAGCACCCGGGGGAACTCCTACGAGCAGTACTTC	CASSTRGNSYEQYF
TRBV2	.	many	TRBJ1-5	TGTGCCAGCAGGGGAGGGGGAAAGCCCCAGCATTTT	CASRGGGKPQHF